This TCR beta chain was sequenced in a study of human T cells and chemical hapten exposure. Background on the study: The use of 2% DPC on around 2 cm by around 2 cm of upper inner arm skin constituted sensitization.

Via MiXCR, TCRdb re-called the RACE reads, giving one row per CDR3 protein. In the table there are under 100,000 distinct CDR3 sequences, about 10% of which are singletons. Time point described: patch test 2, 6 weeks after DPC sensitization. The treatment here: therapeutic diphenylcyclopropenone sensitization with weekly scalp DPC. Germline V gene lookup returns CDR1 SEHNR and CDR2 FQNEAQ (reference sequence). CDR3 length: 14 amino acids. The V gene lost 6 bases and the J gene lost 2 bases, with 13 bases spanning the gap. This sequence was found in a woman in her 50s with alopecia areata. Some clones in this sample may be carry-over from other donors' samples. The chain links TRBV7-9 to TRBJ1-2; D ambiguous. Sequenced here: whole blood, sampled in connection with sensitization to the hapten diphenylcyclopropenone (DPC). The CDR3 DNA reads as TGTGCCAGCAGACCCGGACTCGACAACTATGGCTACACCTTC. Protein sequence: CASRPGLDNYGYTF.